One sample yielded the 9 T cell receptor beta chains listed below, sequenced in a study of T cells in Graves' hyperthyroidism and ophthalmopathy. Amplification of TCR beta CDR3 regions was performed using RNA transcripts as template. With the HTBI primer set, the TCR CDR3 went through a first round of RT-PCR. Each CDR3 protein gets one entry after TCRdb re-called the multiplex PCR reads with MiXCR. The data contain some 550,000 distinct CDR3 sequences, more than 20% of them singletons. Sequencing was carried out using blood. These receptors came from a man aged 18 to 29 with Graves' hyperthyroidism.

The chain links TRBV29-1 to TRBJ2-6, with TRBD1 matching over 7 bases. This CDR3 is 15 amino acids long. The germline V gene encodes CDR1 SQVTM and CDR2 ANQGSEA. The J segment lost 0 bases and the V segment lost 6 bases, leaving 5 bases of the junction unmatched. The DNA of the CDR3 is TGCAGCGTCTCCCGGGACAGCTCTGGGGCCAACGTCCTGACTTTC. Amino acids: CSVSRDSSGANVLTF.

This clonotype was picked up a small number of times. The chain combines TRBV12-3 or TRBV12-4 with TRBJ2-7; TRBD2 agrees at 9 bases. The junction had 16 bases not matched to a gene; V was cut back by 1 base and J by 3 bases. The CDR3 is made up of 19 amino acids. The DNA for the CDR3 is TGTGCCAGCAGTTTAGAAAACAGGGCGGGAGGGGCTCTGAACTACGAGCAGTACTTC. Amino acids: CASSLENRAGGALNYEQYF.

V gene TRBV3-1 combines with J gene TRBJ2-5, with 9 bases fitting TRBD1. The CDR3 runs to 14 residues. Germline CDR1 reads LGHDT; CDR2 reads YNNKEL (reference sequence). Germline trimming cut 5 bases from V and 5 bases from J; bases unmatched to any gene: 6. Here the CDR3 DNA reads TGTGCCAGCAGCACACAGGGGGCATATGAGACCCAGTACTTC. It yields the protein CASSTQGAYETQYF.

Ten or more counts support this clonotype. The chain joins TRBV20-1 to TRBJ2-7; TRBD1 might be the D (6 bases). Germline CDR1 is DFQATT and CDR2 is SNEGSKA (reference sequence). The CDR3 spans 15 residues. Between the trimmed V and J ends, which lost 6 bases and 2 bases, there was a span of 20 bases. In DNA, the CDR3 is TGCAGTGCCACCCCCAGGGGCCAGGTGACCTACGAGCAGTACTTC. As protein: CSATPRGQVTYEQYF.

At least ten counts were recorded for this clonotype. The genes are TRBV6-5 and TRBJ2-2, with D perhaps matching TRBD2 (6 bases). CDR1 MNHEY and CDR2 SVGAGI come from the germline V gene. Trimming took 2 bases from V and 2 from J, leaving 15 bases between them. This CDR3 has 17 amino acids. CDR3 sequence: CASSYASGLFNTGELFF. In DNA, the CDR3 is TGTGCCAGCAGTTACGCTTCGGGACTCTTCAACACCGGGGAGCTGTTTTTT.

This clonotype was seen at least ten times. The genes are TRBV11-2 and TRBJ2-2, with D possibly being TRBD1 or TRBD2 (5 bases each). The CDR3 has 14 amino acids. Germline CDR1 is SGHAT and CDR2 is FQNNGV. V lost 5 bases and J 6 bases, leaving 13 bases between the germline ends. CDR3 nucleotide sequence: TGTGCCAGCAGCGAGGGACGGTCCCCCGGGGAGCTGTTTTTT. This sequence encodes CASSEGRSPGELFF.

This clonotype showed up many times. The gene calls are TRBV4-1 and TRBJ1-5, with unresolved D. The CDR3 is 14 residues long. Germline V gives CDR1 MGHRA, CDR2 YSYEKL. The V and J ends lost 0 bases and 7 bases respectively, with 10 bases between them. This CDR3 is CASSQEFGSQPQHF. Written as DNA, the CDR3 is TGCGCCAGCAGCCAAGAGTTCGGATCCCAGCCCCAGCATTTT.

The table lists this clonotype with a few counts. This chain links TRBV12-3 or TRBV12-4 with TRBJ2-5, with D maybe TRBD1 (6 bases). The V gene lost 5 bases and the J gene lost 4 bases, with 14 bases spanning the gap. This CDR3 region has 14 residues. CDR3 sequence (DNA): TGTGCCAGCAGTCCCCAACAGGGTGTAGAGACCCAGTACTTC. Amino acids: CASSPQQGVETQYF.

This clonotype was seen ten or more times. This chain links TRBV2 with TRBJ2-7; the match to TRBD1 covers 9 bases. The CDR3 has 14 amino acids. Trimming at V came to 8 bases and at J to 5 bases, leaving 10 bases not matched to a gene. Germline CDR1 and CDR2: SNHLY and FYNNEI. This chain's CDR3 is CASGRGTGFNEQYF. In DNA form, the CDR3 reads TGTGCCAGCGGAAGAGGGACAGGGTTTAACGAGCAGTACTTC.